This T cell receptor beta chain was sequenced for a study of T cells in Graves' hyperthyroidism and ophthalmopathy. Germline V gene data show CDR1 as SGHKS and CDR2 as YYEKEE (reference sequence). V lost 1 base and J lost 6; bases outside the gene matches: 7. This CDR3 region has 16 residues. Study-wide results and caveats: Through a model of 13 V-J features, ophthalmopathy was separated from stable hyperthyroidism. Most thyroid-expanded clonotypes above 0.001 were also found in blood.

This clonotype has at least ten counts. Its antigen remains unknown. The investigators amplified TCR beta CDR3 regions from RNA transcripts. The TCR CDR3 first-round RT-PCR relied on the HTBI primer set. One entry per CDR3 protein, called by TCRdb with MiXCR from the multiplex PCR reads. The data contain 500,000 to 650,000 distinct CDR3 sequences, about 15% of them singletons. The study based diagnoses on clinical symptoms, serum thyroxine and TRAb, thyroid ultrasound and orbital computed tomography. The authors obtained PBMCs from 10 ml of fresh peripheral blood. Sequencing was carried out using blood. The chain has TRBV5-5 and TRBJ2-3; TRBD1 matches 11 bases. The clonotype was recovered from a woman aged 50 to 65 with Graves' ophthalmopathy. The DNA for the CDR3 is TGTGCCAGCAGCTTGTTGGGACAGGGGGAAGGTGATACGCAGTATTTT. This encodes CASSLLGQGEGDTQYF.